The rows below give T cell receptor beta chains drawn from one sample of a study of blood T cell repertoires in COVID-19. Produced via immunoSEQ multiplex PCR; TCRdb's table is partial and in-frame only. Of around 140,000 clones in the sample, 86% were seen once. Sequencing was done on a sample of peripheral blood. These receptors originate from a woman in her 70s with COVID-19, enrolled during active disease. CDR3s include the opening cysteine and the closing phenylalanine or tryptophan. Each record gives: CDR3 protein, CDR3 DNA, CDR3 length, D gene, V gene, J gene, clone size. D genes are given only for firm matches. The size of a clone is reported for some rows only, either as once, few or many, or as a class for expanded clones.

CDR3 protein: CASSLVPTPGNEQFF
CDR3 DNA: TGTGCCAGCAGCTTAGTCCCTACACCGGGGAATGAGCAGTTCTTC
CDR3 length: 15
D gene: NA
V gene: TRBV11-3
J gene: TRBJ2-1
clone size: few

CDR3 protein: CASSLADTDTQYF
CDR3 DNA: TGTGCCAGCAGTTTGGCAGACACAGATACGCAGTATTTT
CDR3 length: 13
D gene: NA
V gene: TRBV28
J gene: TRBJ2-3
clone size: once

CDR3 protein: CASSLEGLANEQYF
CDR3 DNA: TGTGCCAGCAGCTTAGAGGGACTAGCTAACGAGCAGTACTTC
CDR3 length: 14
D gene: TRBD2
V gene: TRBV7-9
J gene: TRBJ2-7
clone size: NA

CDR3 protein: CASSPGRDGYTF
CDR3 DNA: TGTGCCAGCAGCCCAGGGCGTGATGGCTACACCTTC
CDR3 length: 12
D gene: NA
V gene: TRBV3-1/TRBV3-2
J gene: TRBJ1-2
clone size: NA

CDR3 protein: CASSQRLAGGPGNEQFF
CDR3 DNA: TGTGCCAGCAGCCAGAGGTTAGCGGGGGGGCCCGGCAATGAGCAGTTCTTC
CDR3 length: 17
D gene: TRBD2
V gene: TRBV14
J gene: TRBJ2-1
clone size: NA

CDR3 protein: CASSFNRQATDTQYF
CDR3 DNA: TGTGCCAGCAGTTTTAACCGACAGGCTACAGATACGCAGTATTTT
CDR3 length: 15
D gene: NA
V gene: TRBV27
J gene: TRBJ2-3
clone size: NA

CDR3 protein: CATSRDRGDSSVPQHF
CDR3 DNA: TGTGCCACCAGCAGAGATCGTGGGGACTCCTCGGTGCCCCAGCATTTT
CDR3 length: 16
D gene: NA
V gene: TRBV15
J gene: TRBJ1-5
clone size: NA

CDR3 protein: CAWRNRGGSPLHF
CDR3 DNA: TGTGCCTGGAGAAACAGGGGCGGATCACCCCTCCACTTT
CDR3 length: 13
D gene: TRBD1
V gene: TRBV30
J gene: TRBJ1-6
clone size: NA

CDR3 protein: CASSDRGTYNEQFF
CDR3 DNA: TGTGCCAGTTCCGACAGGGGGACCTACAATGAGCAGTTCTTC
CDR3 length: 14
D gene: TRBD1
V gene: TRBV19
J gene: TRBJ2-1
clone size: NA

CDR3 protein: CASSRGPLTSGGYNEQFF
CDR3 DNA: TGTGCCAGCAGCCGAGGGCCCCTTACTAGCGGGGGATACAATGAGCAGTTCTTC
CDR3 length: 18
D gene: TRBD2
V gene: TRBV11-3
J gene: TRBJ2-1
clone size: NA

CDR3 protein: CASSSSPRGYSTEAFF
CDR3 DNA: TGTGCCAGCAGTTCTAGTCCTAGGGGGTATAGCACTGAAGCTTTCTTT
CDR3 length: 16
D gene: NA
V gene: TRBV28
J gene: TRBJ1-1
clone size: few

CDR3 protein: CASRLTPAQSTYEQYF
CDR3 DNA: TGCGCCAGCAGGCTCACCCCGGCACAGAGTACCTACGAGCAGTACTTC
CDR3 length: 16
D gene: NA
V gene: TRBV5-1
J gene: TRBJ2-7
clone size: NA

CDR3 protein: CASSFRSGQSNEKLFF
CDR3 DNA: TGTGCCAGCAGTTTTCGGTCGGGACAGAGTAATGAAAAACTGTTTTTT
CDR3 length: 16
D gene: TRBD1
V gene: TRBV27
J gene: TRBJ1-4
clone size: NA

CDR3 protein: CASSTRTGNGNTIYF
CDR3 DNA: TGTGCCAGCAGCACACGGACAGGGAACGGAAACACCATATATTTT
CDR3 length: 15
D gene: TRBD1
V gene: TRBV5-5
J gene: TRBJ1-3
clone size: NA

CDR3 protein: CAWIPGNNYGYTF
CDR3 DNA: TGTGCCTGGATTCCCGGGAATAACTATGGCTACACCTTC
CDR3 length: 13
D gene: NA
V gene: TRBV30
J gene: TRBJ1-2
clone size: NA

CDR3 protein: CAWPDRDSGYTF
CDR3 DNA: TGTGCCTGGCCGGACAGGGATTCTGGCTACACCTTC
CDR3 length: 12
D gene: TRBD1
V gene: TRBV30
J gene: TRBJ1-2
clone size: NA

CDR3 protein: CASSTRGGAAYGYTF
CDR3 DNA: TGCGCCAGCAGCACCCGAGGGGGAGCGGCCTATGGCTACACCTTC
CDR3 length: 15
D gene: NA
V gene: TRBV5-1
J gene: TRBJ1-2
clone size: NA

CDR3 protein: CASSFRLAGEDTQYF
CDR3 DNA: TGTGCCAGCAGCTTCCGACTAGCGGGGGAAGATACGCAGTATTTT
CDR3 length: 15
D gene: TRBD2
V gene: TRBV7-6
J gene: TRBJ2-3
clone size: NA

CDR3 protein: CASRSQGAANYGYTF
CDR3 DNA: TGTGCCAGCAGAAGTCAGGGGGCGGCTAACTATGGCTACACCTTC
CDR3 length: 15
D gene: TRBD1
V gene: TRBV5-4
J gene: TRBJ1-2
clone size: NA

CDR3 protein: CASRTSGGASYNEQFF
CDR3 DNA: TGTGCCAGTAGGACTAGCGGGGGGGCCTCCTACAATGAGCAGTTCTTC
CDR3 length: 16
D gene: TRBD2
V gene: TRBV19
J gene: TRBJ2-1
clone size: NA

CDR3 protein: CAAGRGPRDEQFF
CDR3 DNA: TGTGCTGCGGGGCGGGGGCCCCGGGATGAGCAGTTCTTC
CDR3 length: 13
D gene: NA
V gene: TRBV30
J gene: TRBJ2-1
clone size: NA

CDR3 protein: CASSPGRGFGDTQYF
CDR3 DNA: TGTGCCAGCAGCCCCGGTCGGGGATTCGGGGATACGCAGTATTTT
CDR3 length: 15
D gene: NA
V gene: TRBV7-3
J gene: TRBJ2-3
clone size: once

CDR3 protein: CASSVWDFPYEQYF
CDR3 DNA: TGTGCCAGCAGTGTATGGGACTTTCCCTACGAGCAGTACTTC
CDR3 length: 14
D gene: NA
V gene: TRBV2
J gene: TRBJ2-7
clone size: NA

CDR3 protein: CASSPGQASLSYEQYF
CDR3 DNA: TGTGCCAGCAGTCCGGGACAGGCATCCCTCTCCTACGAGCAGTACTTC
CDR3 length: 16
D gene: TRBD1
V gene: TRBV27
J gene: TRBJ2-7
clone size: NA